A selection of T cell receptor beta chains follows, all from one sample in a study of blood T cells in healthy people across ages. Via MiXCR, TCRdb re-called the 5' RACE reads, giving one row per CDR3 protein. Of roughly 1,700,000 distinct CDR3 sequences listed, roughly 30% were seen once; the top ten hold roughly 8.2%. Source material: blood. These receptors were taken from a woman aged 25 to 45 in good health. The CDR3 runs from the conserved cysteine through the conserved F or W. The D gene is left open where the match is weak. Not every row has a clone size; where given, it reads once, few, many or a size class.

V	D	J	size	CDR3	DNA
TRBV5-6	TRBD1	TRBJ1-1	-	CASSRGTGGAVAFF	TGTGCCAGCAGCCGTGGGACAGGGGGCGCTGTAGCTTTCTTT
TRBV27	-	TRBJ1-6	-	CASSSPGRGNSPLHF	TGTGCCAGCAGTTCGCCGGGACGGGGAAACTCACCCCTCCACTTT
TRBV2	TRBD1	TRBJ1-5	-	CASRGQGDSNQPQHF	TGTGCCAGCAGGGGACAGGGGGATAGCAATCAGCCCCAGCATTTT
TRBV2	-	TRBJ2-5	-	CASSPWQETQYF	TGTGCCAGCAGTCCCTGGCAAGAGACCCAGTACTTC
TRBV7-6	-	TRBJ2-3	few	CASSLAGGPHTQYF	TGTGCCAGCAGCTTAGCGGGGGGGCCGCATACGCAGTATTTT
TRBV5-1	-	TRBJ2-3	few	CASSRLEVSTDTQYF	TGCGCCAGCAGCCGCTTGGAGGTGTCGACAGATACGCAGTATTTT
TRBV7-9	-	TRBJ2-5	many	CASSPSGGPREETQYF	TGTGCCAGCAGCCCATCCGGGGGGCCCAGGGAAGAGACCCAGTACTTC
TRBV19	-	TRBJ2-5	few	CASSIDGPGETQYF	TGTGCCAGTAGTATAGACGGACCGGGGGAGACCCAGTACTTC
TRBV18	-	TRBJ1-2	-	CASSPPSIDYGYTF	TGTGCCAGCTCACCCCCGAGTATAGACTATGGCTACACCTTC
TRBV28	-	TRBJ1-6	few	CASSWGSPLHF	TGTGCCAGCAGTTGGGGGTCACCCCTCCACTTT
TRBV20-1	-	TRBJ2-2	-	CSAPDSLNTGELFF	TGCAGTGCTCCCGACAGTTTGAACACCGGGGAACTGTTTTTT
TRBV10-3	TRBD1	TRBJ1-4	few	CAISAGQLNEKLFF	TGTGCCATCAGCGCGGGACAGCTTAATGAAAAACTGTTTTTT
TRBV4-2	-	TRBJ2-5	-	CASSQDTRQETQYF	TGTGCCAGCAGCCAAGATACCCGGCAAGAGACCCAGTACTTC
TRBV7-2	-	TRBJ1-2	-	CASSLSPPQIQCSTYGYTF	TGTGCCAGCAGCTTAAGTCCCCCCCAGATACAGTGCTCAACATATGGCTACACCTTC
TRBV6-2/TRBV6-3	TRBD2	TRBJ2-1	few	CASSYRINSGLWRKEQFF	TGTGCCAGCAGTTACCGGATTAACTCGGGACTATGGCGAAAGGAGCAGTTCTTC
TRBV28	-	TRBJ1-4	-	CASSVGGIRNEKLFF	TGTGCCAGCAGTGTAGGCGGGATAAGGAATGAAAAACTGTTTTTT
TRBV20-1	TRBD1	TRBJ1-2	-	CSAFPRQGEGYTF	TGCAGTGCTTTCCCCCGACAGGGCGAAGGCTACACCTTC
TRBV16	TRBD1	TRBJ1-4	-	CASSQRRQGDGEKLFF	TGTGCCAGCAGCCAACGCCGACAGGGGGATGGTGAAAAACTGTTTTTT
TRBV5-1	TRBD2	TRBJ2-2	few	CASRTSGGPGELFF	TGCGCCAGCAGAACTAGCGGGGGTCCCGGGGAGCTGTTTTTT
TRBV7-2	-	TRBJ2-7	many	CASSPRAYNSYEQYF	TGTGCCAGCAGCCCACGGGCGTATAACTCCTACGAGCAGTACTTC
TRBV5-1	TRBD2	TRBJ2-7	-	CASSASGASYNEQYF	TGCGCCAGCAGCGCGAGCGGGGCTTCCTACAATGAGCAGTACTTC
TRBV20-1	TRBD2	TRBJ2-1	few	CSAKDGGALGGETQFF	TGCAGTGCCAAGGACGGGGGGGCTTTGGGCGGAGAGACTCAGTTCTTC
TRBV18	-	TRBJ2-7	-	CASSPLGASSYEQYF	TGTGCCAGCTCACCACTTGGGGCCAGCTCCTACGAGCAGTACTTC
TRBV10-3	TRBD2	TRBJ2-7	many	CAIADGGVTYEQYF	TGTGCCATCGCCGATGGGGGGGTTACCTACGAGCAGTACTTC
TRBV20-1	-	TRBJ2-7	-	CSASRTNTYEQYF	TGCAGTGCTAGCCGGACAAACACCTACGAGCAGTACTTC
TRBV5-6	TRBD2	TRBJ2-3	-	CASRAGTSGILTFNMKTDTQYF	TGTGCCAGCAGAGCCGGGACTAGCGGGATCCTAACATTTAATATGAAGACAGATACGCAGTATTTT
TRBV20-1	TRBD2	TRBJ2-1	-	CSARGSTSGYDEQFF	TGCAGTGCTAGAGGATCGACTAGCGGCTACGATGAGCAGTTCTTC
TRBV20-1	TRBD2	TRBJ2-5	-	CSAPGESGKTQYF	TGCAGTGCCCCCGGGGAGAGCGGGAAGACCCAGTACTTC
TRBV12-5	TRBD2	TRBJ2-1	few	CASGLVTSGRADSEQFF	TGTGCTAGTGGTTTGGTGACTAGCGGGAGGGCCGACAGTGAGCAGTTCTTC
TRBV5-6	-	TRBJ2-1	-	CASSLGLVGELYNEQFF	TGTGCCAGCAGCTTGGGGCTAGTGGGGGAACTCTACAATGAGCAGTTCTTC
TRBV6-6	-	TRBJ2-1	-	CASKDEGNEQFF	TGTGCCAGCAAAGACGAGGGGAATGAGCAGTTCTTC
TRBV7-2	-	TRBJ1-5	once	CASSKSGQNNQPQHF	TGTGCCAGCAGCAAAAGTGGACAGAACAATCAGCCCCAGCATTTT
TRBV10-3	TRBD2	TRBJ2-3	-	CAISDLAGVGDTQYF	TGTGCCATCAGTGACCTAGCGGGAGTGGGTGATACGCAGTATTTT
TRBV12-3/TRBV12-4	-	TRBJ2-3	many	CASSLGTQYF	TGTGCCAGCAGTTTGGGTACGCAGTATTTT
TRBV27	-	TRBJ1-5	few	CATRTVNQPQHF	TGTGCCACCCGGACGGTCAATCAGCCCCAGCATTTT
TRBV4-1	-	TRBJ1-5	few	CASSQGRRQPQHF	TGCGCCAGCAGCCAAGGAAGACGTCAGCCCCAGCATTTT
TRBV9	TRBD1	TRBJ2-5	-	CASGMTGRETQYF	TGTGCCAGCGGAATGACAGGGAGAGAGACCCAGTACTTC
TRBV2	-	TRBJ2-1	-	CASSSGTLNEQFF	TGTGCCAGCAGTTCCGGGACACTTAATGAGCAGTTCTTC
TRBV27	TRBD2	TRBJ2-7	few	CASSLLAGVEYEQYF	TGTGCCAGCAGTTTATTAGCGGGAGTTGAGTACGAGCAGTACTTC
TRBV24-1	-	TRBJ1-2	-	CATSEGTNYGYTF	TGTGCCACCAGTGAAGGAACCAACTATGGCTACACCTTC
TRBV6-6	-	TRBJ2-7	many	CASSSDGGPHYEQYF	TGTGCCAGCAGTTCAGATGGAGGGCCCCATTACGAGCAGTACTTC
TRBV5-1	-	TRBJ2-5	few	CARPETQYF	TGCGCCAGACCGGAGACCCAGTACTTC
TRBV7-9	-	TRBJ2-1	few	CASSPNRGISYNEQFF	TGTGCCAGCAGCCCGAACCGGGGGATCTCCTACAATGAGCAGTTCTTC
TRBV18	-	TRBJ1-4	-	CASSPSGNEKLFF	TGTGCCAGCTCACCAAGTGGGAATGAAAAACTGTTTTTT
TRBV5-1	TRBD1	TRBJ1-6	-	CASGLGGTTYPLHF	TGCGCCAGCGGCTTAGGGGGCACAACTTATCCCCTCCACTTT
TRBV5-1	-	TRBJ2-1	few	CASSLALDTLYNEQFF	TGCGCCAGCAGCTTGGCTCTGGACACCTTGTACAATGAGCAGTTCTTC
TRBV20-1	-	TRBJ2-7	few	CSARDGTTGTYEQYF	TGCAGTGCTAGAGATGGAACGACAGGGACTTACGAGCAGTACTTC
TRBV20-1	-	TRBJ2-7	many	CSARDEVTYEQYF	TGCAGTGCTAGAGACGAGGTAACCTACGAGCAGTACTTC
TRBV2	-	TRBJ2-3	-	CASETLGGGTDTQYF	TGTGCCAGCGAGACTCTCGGGGGAGGCACAGATACGCAGTATTTT
TRBV18	-	TRBJ1-5	-	CASSADRNNQPQHF	TGTGCCAGCTCAGCGGACAGAAACAATCAGCCCCAGCATTTT
TRBV9	TRBD1	TRBJ1-1	-	CASSVGWDSEAFF	TGTGCCAGCAGCGTAGGTTGGGACAGTGAAGCTTTCTTT
TRBV7-2	-	TRBJ2-1	-	CASSLAWGSSHNEQFF	TGTGCCAGCAGCTTAGCGTGGGGGAGCTCCCACAATGAGCAGTTCTTC
TRBV27	TRBD2	TRBJ2-7	many	CASGETSDYEQYF	TGTGCCAGCGGGGAGACTAGCGACTACGAGCAGTACTTC
TRBV12-3/TRBV12-4	TRBD2	TRBJ2-7	few	CASSPAGGLLDEQYF	TGTGCCAGCAGCCCAGCGGGAGGGCTCTTAGACGAGCAGTACTTC